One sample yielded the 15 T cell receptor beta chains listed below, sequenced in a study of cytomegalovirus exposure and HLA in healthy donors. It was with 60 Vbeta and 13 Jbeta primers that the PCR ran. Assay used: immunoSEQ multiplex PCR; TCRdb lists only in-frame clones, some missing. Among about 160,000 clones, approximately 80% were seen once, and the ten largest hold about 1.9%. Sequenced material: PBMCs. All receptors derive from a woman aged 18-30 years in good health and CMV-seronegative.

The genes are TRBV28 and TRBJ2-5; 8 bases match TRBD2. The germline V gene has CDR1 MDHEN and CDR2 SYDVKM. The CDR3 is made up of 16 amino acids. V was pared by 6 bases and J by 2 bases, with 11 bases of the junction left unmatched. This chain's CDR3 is CASSRGGSARQETQYF. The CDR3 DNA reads TGTGCCAGCAGCCGGGGGGGATCGGCTAGACAAGAGACCCAGTACTTC. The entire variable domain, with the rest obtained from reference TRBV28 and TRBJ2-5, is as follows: DVKVTQSSRYLVKRTGEKVFLECVQDMDHENMFWYRQDPGLGLRLIYFSYDVKMKEKGDIPEGYSVSREKKERFSLILESASTNQTSMYLCASSRGGSARQETQYFGPGTRLLVL.

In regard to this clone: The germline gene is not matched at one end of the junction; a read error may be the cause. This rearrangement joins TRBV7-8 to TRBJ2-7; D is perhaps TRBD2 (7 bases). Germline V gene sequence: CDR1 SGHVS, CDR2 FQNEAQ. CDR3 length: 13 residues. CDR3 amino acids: CASSLSPGDYHSF. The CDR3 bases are TGTGCCAGCAGCTTATCGCCAGGGGACTATCACAGCTTC.

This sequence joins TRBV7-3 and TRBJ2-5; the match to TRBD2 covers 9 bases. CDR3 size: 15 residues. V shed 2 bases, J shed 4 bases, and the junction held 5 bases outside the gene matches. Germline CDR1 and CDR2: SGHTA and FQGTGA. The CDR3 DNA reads TGTGCCAGCAGCTTAGCGGGGGGGCCGGTAGAGACCCAGTACTTC. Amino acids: CASSLAGGPVETQYF.

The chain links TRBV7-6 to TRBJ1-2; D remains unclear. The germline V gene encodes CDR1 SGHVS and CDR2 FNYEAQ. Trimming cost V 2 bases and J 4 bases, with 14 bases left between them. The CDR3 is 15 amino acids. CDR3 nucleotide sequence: TGTGCCAGCAGCTTAAGCGGGCAGGAATCCTATGGCTACACCTTC. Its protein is CASSLSGQESYGYTF.

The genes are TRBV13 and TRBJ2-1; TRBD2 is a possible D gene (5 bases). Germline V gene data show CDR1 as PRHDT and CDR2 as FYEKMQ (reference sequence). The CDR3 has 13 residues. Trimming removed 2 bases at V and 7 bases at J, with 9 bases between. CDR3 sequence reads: CASSLPSINEQFF. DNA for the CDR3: TGTGCCAGCAGCTTACCTAGCATAAATGAGCAGTTCTTC.

CDR3 DNA sequence: TGTGCCATCAGTGACTTGACCCGGGACAGGTCATACGAGCAGTACTTC. Translation: CAISDLTRDRSYEQYF. The gene calls are TRBV10-3 and TRBJ2-7, with 8 positions matching TRBD1. CDR1 and CDR2 (germline): ENHRY, SYGVKD. CDR3 size: 16 residues. The trim removed 3 bases at V and 4 bases at J, leaving 11 bases unmatched.

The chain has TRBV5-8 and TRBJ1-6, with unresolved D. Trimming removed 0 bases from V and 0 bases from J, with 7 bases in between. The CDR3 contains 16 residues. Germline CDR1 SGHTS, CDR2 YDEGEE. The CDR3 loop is CASSLAGSSYNSPLHF. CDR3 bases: TGTGCCAGCAGCTTGGCGGGGAGCTCCTATAATTCACCCCTCCACTTT.

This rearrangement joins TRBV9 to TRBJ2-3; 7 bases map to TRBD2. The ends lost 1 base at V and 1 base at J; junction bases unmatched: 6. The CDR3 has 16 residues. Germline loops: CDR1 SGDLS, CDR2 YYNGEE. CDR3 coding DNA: TGTGCCAGCAGCGTAAGGGCGGGAGCGGGCACAGATACGCAGTATTTT. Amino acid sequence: CASSVRAGAGTDTQYF.

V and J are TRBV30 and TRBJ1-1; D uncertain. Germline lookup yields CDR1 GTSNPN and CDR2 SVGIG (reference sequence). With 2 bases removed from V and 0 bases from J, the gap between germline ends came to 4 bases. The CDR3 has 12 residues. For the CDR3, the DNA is TGTGCCTGGAGTTTCTTGAACACTGAAGCTTTCTTT. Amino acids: CAWSFLNTEAFF.

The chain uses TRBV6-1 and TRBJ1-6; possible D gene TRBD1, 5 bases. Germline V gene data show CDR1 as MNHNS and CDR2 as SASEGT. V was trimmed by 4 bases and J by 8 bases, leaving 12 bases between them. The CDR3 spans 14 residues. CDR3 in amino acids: CASSGQNTHSPLHF. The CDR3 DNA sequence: TGTGCCAGCAGTGGACAGAACACTCATTCACCCCTCCACTTT.

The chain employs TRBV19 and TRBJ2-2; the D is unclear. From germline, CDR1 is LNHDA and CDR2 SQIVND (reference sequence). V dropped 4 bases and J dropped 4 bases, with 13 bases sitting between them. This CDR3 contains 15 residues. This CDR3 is CASSTHYRVTGELFF. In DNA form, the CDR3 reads TGTGCCAGTAGTACTCATTATCGGGTCACCGGGGAGCTGTTTTTT.

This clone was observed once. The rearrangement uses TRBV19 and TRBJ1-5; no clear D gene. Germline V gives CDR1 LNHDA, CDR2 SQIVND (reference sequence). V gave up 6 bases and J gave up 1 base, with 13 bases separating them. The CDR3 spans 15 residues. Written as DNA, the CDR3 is TGTGCCAGTAGGACTTGGGAGGACAGCAATCAGCCCCAGCATTTT. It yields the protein CASRTWEDSNQPQHF.

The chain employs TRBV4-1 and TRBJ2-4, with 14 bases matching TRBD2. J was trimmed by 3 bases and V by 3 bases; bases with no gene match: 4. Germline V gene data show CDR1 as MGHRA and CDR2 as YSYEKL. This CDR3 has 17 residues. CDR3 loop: CASSQGLAGADKNIQYF. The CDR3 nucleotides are TGCGCCAGCAGCCAGGGACTAGCGGGAGCTGACAAAAACATTCAGTACTTC.

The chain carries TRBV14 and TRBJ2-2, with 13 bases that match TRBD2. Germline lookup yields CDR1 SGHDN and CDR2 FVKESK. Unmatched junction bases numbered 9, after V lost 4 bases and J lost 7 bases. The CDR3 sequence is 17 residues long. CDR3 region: CASSPPGLAGVHGELFF. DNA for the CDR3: TGTGCCAGCAGCCCCCCAGGACTAGCGGGAGTACACGGGGAGCTGTTTTTT.

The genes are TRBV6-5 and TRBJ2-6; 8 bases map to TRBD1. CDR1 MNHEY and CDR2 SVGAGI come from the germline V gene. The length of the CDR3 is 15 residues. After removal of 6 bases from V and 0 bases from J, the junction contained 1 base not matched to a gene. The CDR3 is CASRTGVSGANVLTF. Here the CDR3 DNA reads TGTGCCAGCAGGACAGGGGTCTCTGGGGCCAACGTCCTGACTTTC.